This T cell receptor beta chain was identified in a study of blood T cells in healthy people across ages. Study-wide results and caveats: Relative to aged donors, long-lived donors carried more naive CD4+ cells and displayed higher diversity. Estimates based on one million T cells were treated as lower bounds. Since the PBMCs were unsorted, naive and antigen-experienced cells could not be conclusively compared.

In its sample, this clonotype was seen a few times. Its target is unknown. For the second PCR, which ran for about 7 to 12 cycles, a sample-barcoded 5' primer and a J-beta primer mix were used. TCRdb redid the calling of the 5' RACE reads with MiXCR, one entry per CDR3 protein. Of 790,000 or so distinct CDR3 sequences in the sample, around 45% are singletons; the top ten hold 15% to 20%. Healthy individuals of Caucasian origin from Russia, aged about 6 to 100, served as donors. The germline V gene encodes CDR1 LGHDT and CDR2 YNNKEL (reference sequence). The CDR3 has 17 amino acids. The J segment lost 4 bases and the V segment lost 1 base, leaving 7 bases of the junction unmatched.

This clonotype originated in a man of 80 years or more in good health. The chain employs TRBV3-1 and TRBJ2-2, with 9 bases fitting TRBD2. The sequenced sample consisted of blood. The CDR3 region is CASSQGPRGRATGELFF. In DNA, the CDR3 is TGTGCCAGCAGCCAAGGGCCCCGCGGGAGGGCCACCGGGGAGCTGTTTTTT.